This T cell receptor beta chain was identified in a study of T cell responses to AZD1222 COVID-19 vaccine. Study overall: Second-dose schedules of about 4 or about 12 weeks were combined.

Findings of the study overall: In the spike-specific TCR repertoire, nearly half reportedly target unmutated variant regions.

Remarks on this clone: Its cognate antigen is unknown.

The CDR3 is 14 amino acids. The germline V gene encodes CDR1 MDHEN and CDR2 SYDVKM. Trimming shortened V by 7 bases and J by 0 bases, and 12 bases separated the two germline ends. Measured with immunoSEQ multiplex PCR; TCRdb has only the in-frame clones, and not every one. The sample holds more than 110,000 clones, roughly nine tenths seen once. The chain employs TRBV28 and TRBJ1-2; unclear D gene. The starting material was peripheral blood, obtained on day 0 of AZD1222 vaccination. This clonotype was sampled from an adult in good health. CDR3 region: CASTSGGPNYGYTF. CDR3 sequence (DNA): TGTGCCAGCACCTCTGGCGGGCCTAACTATGGCTACACCTTC.